This passage covers 21 T cell receptor beta chains from one sample sequenced in a study of T cells in Graves' hyperthyroidism and ophthalmopathy. There were TCR beta CDR3 regions amplified from RNA transcripts. Initially, a first-round RT-PCR of the TCR CDR3 employed the HTBI primer set. TCRdb reprocessed the multiplex PCR reads via MiXCR and lists one record per CDR3 protein. This table holds approximately 590,000 distinct CDR3 sequences, approximately 15% found once. The sequenced sample consisted of blood. All receptors derive from a woman in her thirties with Graves' hyperthyroidism.

J is TRBJ1-1 and V is TRBV14; 7 nucleotides agree with TRBD1. The V and J ends lost 5 bases and 7 bases, in that order; junction bases with no gene match: 7. There are 13 residues in the CDR3. Germline V gene data show CDR1 as SGHDN and CDR2 as FVKESK. CDR3 coding DNA: TGTGCCAGCAGCGGATGGGACAGCGGTGAAGCTTTCTTT. Translation: CASSGWDSGEAFF.

This clonotype was observed a few times. This chain connects TRBV4-2 to TRBJ2-4; D gene uncertain. V shed 0 bases and J shed 0 bases, with 9 bases lying between them. This CDR3 spans 16 amino acids. Germline values: CDR1 LGHNA, CDR2 YNFKEQ. Here the CDR3 DNA reads TGTGCCAGCAGCCAAGATAAGGCGCTAGCCAAAAACATTCAGTACTTC. This encodes CASSQDKALAKNIQYF.

The V gene is TRBV4-1, the J gene TRBJ1-1; 11 nucleotides agree with TRBD1. The CDR3 spans 15 residues. Germline V gene lookup returns CDR1 MGHRA and CDR2 YSYEKL. V lost 0 bases, J lost 6 bases, and 3 bases stayed unmatched. CDR3 bases: TGCGCCAGCAGCCAAGAGGGGACAGGGGGGGCTGAAGCTTTCTTT. Amino acids: CASSQEGTGGAEAFF.

This clonotype was seen ten or more times. The genes are TRBV30 and TRBJ2-7; 8 positions agree with TRBD1. Germline CDR1 reads GTSNPN; CDR2 reads SVGIG (reference sequence). The CDR3 sequence is 12 residues long. V shed 1 base, J shed 4 bases, and the junction held 0 bases outside the gene matches. CDR3 sequence (DNA): TGTGCCTGGAGTGACAGGGGGTACGAGCAGTACTTC. Translated, it gives CAWSDRGYEQYF.

V and J are TRBV28 and TRBJ1-2, with D unclear. V shed 2 bases and J shed 9 bases, with 7 bases lying between them. The CDR3 length is 11 residues. Germline CDR1 reads MDHEN; CDR2 reads SYDVKM. Here the CDR3 DNA reads TGTGCCAGCAGTTTAGGGCAGAGCTACACCTTC. Its translation is CASSLGQSYTF.

This clonotype was seen only a few times. This chain joins TRBV18 and TRBJ2-2, with D possibly TRBD2 on 6 matching bases. Trimming cost V 1 base and J 6 bases, with 15 bases left between them. The germline V gene encodes CDR1 KGHSH and CDR2 LQKENI. The CDR3 is 16 residues long. The CDR3 reads CASSPREVAYSGELFF. DNA for the CDR3: TGTGCCAGCTCACCACGGGAGGTGGCATACTCCGGGGAGCTGTTTTTT.

The V call is TRBV5-1, the J call TRBJ2-7; 10 bases fit TRBD1. The V gene end was trimmed by 4 bases and the J gene end by 5 bases; junction bases not matched to a gene: 6. CDR3 size: 14 residues. Germline V gene lookup returns CDR1 SGHRS and CDR2 YFSETQ. The CDR3 DNA sequence: TGCGCCAGCAGCCCGGACAGGGGGGTCAACGAGCAGTACTTC. Encoded protein: CASSPDRGVNEQYF. Using reference TRBV5-1 and TRBJ2-7 for the parts outside the CDR3, the full variable domain is KAGVTQTPRYLIKTRGQQVTLSCSPISGHRSVSWYQQTPGQGLQFLFEYFSETQRNKGNFPGRFSGRQFSNSRSEMNVSTLELGDSALYLCASSPDRGVNEQYFGPGTRLTVT.

This clonotype was picked up many times. V and J are TRBV2 and TRBJ2-7; D is possibly TRBD1 (6 bases). Trimming took 8 bases from V and 3 from J, leaving 23 bases between them. Germline CDR1 and CDR2: SNHLY and FYNNEI. The CDR3 consists of 16 residues. The CDR3 region has the DNA TGTGCCAGCCGGAGCGCACAGGGTCCTTTTTTCTACGAGCAGTACTTC. Protein: CASRSAQGPFFYEQYF.

This clonotype has ten or more counts. The rearrangement uses TRBV3-1 and TRBJ1-5, with D perhaps TRBD1 (5 bases). Germline V gene data show CDR1 as LGHDT and CDR2 as YNNKEL (reference sequence). The V gene lost 4 bases and the J gene lost 5 bases, with 9 bases spanning the gap. The CDR3 consists of 13 residues. The chain's CDR3 is CASSLGTDQPQHF. The CDR3 nucleotides read TGTGCCAGCAGCCTCGGGACCGATCAGCCCCAGCATTTT.

This clonotype was counted at least ten times. The V gene is TRBV20-1, the J gene TRBJ1-1; D gene uncertain. The germline CDR1 and CDR2 sequences are DFQATT and SNEGSKA (reference sequence). The CDR3 totals 15 residues. V was trimmed by 5 bases and J by 1 base, leaving 17 bases between them. The CDR3 DNA follows: TGCAGTGCTTACCCGACGGGCAGCCCGAACACTGAAGCTTTCTTT. Translating gives CSAYPTGSPNTEAFF.

The rearrangement links TRBV27 to TRBJ1-1, with D possibly TRBD1 on 5 matching bases. Germline V gives CDR1 MNHEY, CDR2 SMNVEV (reference sequence). The CDR3 covers 13 residues. CDR3 protein: CTTYRRPPGEAFF. CDR3 bases: TGTACCACCTACAGGAGGCCGCCGGGCGAAGCTTTCTTT.

The V call is TRBV5-1, the J call TRBJ2-1; perhaps D is TRBD1 or TRBD2 (7 bases each). Between the trimmed V and J ends, which lost 4 bases and 0 bases, there was a span of 23 bases. Germline CDR1 is SGHRS and CDR2 is YFSETQ. This CDR3 has 19 amino acids. This CDR3 is CASSQGDGDYRSSYNEQFF. DNA for the CDR3: TGCGCCAGCAGCCAGGGGGACGGGGACTACAGAAGCTCCTACAATGAGCAGTTCTTC.

This clonotype was seen at least ten times. The genes are TRBV18 and TRBJ1-5; no firm D call. V lost 3 bases and J 3 bases, leaving 9 bases between the germline ends. The CDR3 consists of 14 residues. Germline V gene lookup returns CDR1 KGHSH and CDR2 LQKENI. The CDR3 nucleotides are TGTGCCAGCTCACCTCCAGCGTTCAATCAGCCCCAGCATTTT. It is translated as CASSPPAFNQPQHF.

The V gene is TRBV7-2, the J gene TRBJ2-5, with 7 bases identical to TRBD1. The CDR3 is 16 residues long. After removal of 5 bases from V and 2 bases from J, the junction contained 11 bases not matched to a gene. CDR1 is SGHTA and CDR2 is FQGNSA in the germline V gene. The CDR3 DNA follows: TGTGCCAGCAGCCCGCTACGGGACAGCAAACAAGAGACCCAGTACTTC. Translated: CASSPLRDSKQETQYF.

This clonotype was seen only once. This rearrangement joins TRBV5-1 to TRBJ1-5, with 9 bases that match TRBD1. Trimming cost V 5 bases and J 0 bases; bases outside gene matches: 12. The CDR3 contains 18 residues. Per the germline V gene, CDR1 is SGHRS and CDR2 is YFSETQ. In nucleotides, the CDR3 is TGCGCCAGCAGTGCGAAAGACAGGGGGATGAATAGCAATCAGCCCCAGCATTTT. Translating it yields CASSAKDRGMNSNQPQHF.

This clonotype has just a few counts. The rearrangement joins TRBV9 to TRBJ2-7, with a tentative D call TRBD2 (6 bases). Germline assignment: CDR1 SGDLS and CDR2 YYNGEE. Trimming took 3 bases from V and 1 from J, leaving 11 bases between them. This CDR3 comprises 14 residues. DNA of the CDR3: TGTGCCAGCAGCGGGGGGGTGGGATCCTACGAGCAGTACTTC. Translation gives CASSGGVGSYEQYF.

This clonotype occurred many times. The V gene is TRBV5-1, the J gene TRBJ1-2; D gene unclear. Deletions cut 0 bases from V and 0 bases from J, with 6 bases between. The CDR3 length is 14 residues. Germline values: CDR1 SGHRS, CDR2 YFSETQ. The CDR3 coding sequence is TGCGCCAGCAGCTTGGATGGAACTAACTATGGCTACACCTTC. Protein sequence: CASSLDGTNYGYTF.

At least ten counts were recorded for this clonotype. The V gene is TRBV20-1, the J gene TRBJ2-3; 9 positions match TRBD2. Germline values: CDR1 DFQATT, CDR2 SNEGSKA (reference sequence). V was pared by 5 bases and J by 4 bases, with 7 bases of the junction left unmatched. This CDR3 region has 14 residues. This chain's CDR3 is CSARTLAGSDTQYF. Here the CDR3 DNA reads TGCAGTGCTCGTACTCTAGCGGGGTCAGATACGCAGTATTTT.

The genes are TRBV7-2 and TRBJ2-2, with 12 bases lining up with TRBD2. The CDR3 spans 17 residues. Trimming took 4 bases from V and 8 from J; bases not matched to a gene: 11. CDR1 SGHTA and CDR2 FQGNSA come from the germline V gene. CDR3 region: CASSSTGTSGFRGELFF. CDR3 DNA sequence: TGTGCCAGCAGCTCAACCGGGACTAGCGGGTTCAGGGGGGAGCTGTTTTTT.

At least ten counts were recorded for this clonotype. The rearrangement joins TRBV7-6 to TRBJ2-7, with 13 bases aligning to TRBD2. CDR1 and CDR2 (germline): SGHVS, FNYEAQ. V shed 3 bases and J 7 bases; nucleotides not matched to a gene: 3. This CDR3 is 14 amino acids long. The CDR3 here is CASSLPGLAGEQYF. CDR3 DNA: TGTGCCAGCAGCTTGCCGGGACTAGCGGGAGAGCAGTACTTC.

The V and J genes are TRBV6-2 or TRBV6-3 and TRBJ2-1, with 9 bases aligning to TRBD2. CDR1 is MNHEY, CDR2 SVGEGT, per germline. The CDR3 consists of 15 residues. V was pared by 6 bases and J by 7 bases, with 10 bases of the junction left unmatched. CDR3 in DNA: TGTGCCAGCAGCCACAGGACTAGCGTAGAGAATGAGCAGTTCTTC. The encoded protein is CASSHRTSVENEQFF.